The clone carrying this T cell receptor (beta chain) was seen once. The data were taken from a study of blood T cell repertoires in COVID-19. Study-wide background: Some COVID-19 samples were acute and others convalescent; all came from the United States, Italy and Spain. The cDNA or gDNA used as material had been derived from T cells, B-cell-depleted T cells, or PBMCs.

Source study methods: Amplification from reference gene primers served as the basis for estimated nucleated cell counts. Using immunoSEQ multiplex PCR, the repertoire was profiled, and TCRdb retains in-frame clones only, with some absent. V and J calls plus clone size are reproduced from that table; the DNA served to infer D and trimming. Among 140,000 or so clones listed, about nine tenths were seen once. The sequenced material came from peripheral blood. The origin of this receptor is a woman aged 80 or over with acute or convalescent COVID-19.

This CDR3 reads CASSLGQGSTGELFF. CDR3 nucleotide sequence: TGTGCCAGCAGTCTGGGACAGGGAAGCACCGGGGAGCTGTTTTTT. This chain uses TRBV7-8 with TRBJ2-2, with TRBD1 matching 9 bases. Unmatched junction bases numbered 6, after V lost 6 bases and J lost 4 bases. Germline values: CDR1 SGHVS, CDR2 FQNEAQ. This CDR3 is built from 15 residues.